The present T cell receptor (beta chain) was sequenced within a study of patients and donors after allogeneic stem cell transplantation. Germline assignment: CDR1 MNHNY and CDR2 SVGAGI (reference sequence). Trimming stripped 5 bases from V and 4 bases from J, with 5 bases between. The CDR3 is 12 amino acids. TCRdb reanalysed the RT-PCR reads using MiXCR and keeps one entry per CDR3 protein. Among over 200,000 distinct CDR3 sequences listed, around 40% were seen once. This clonotype was recorded only once. This TCR came from a human donor who was either an allogeneic HSCT recipient or a stem cell or donor lymphocyte infusion donor (not recorded which). It is not recorded whose cells these are; they may come from a transplant donor. J is TRBJ2-2 and V is TRBV6-6; D unclear. Sequenced material: blood, either unsorted or a sorted T cell fraction (not recorded which). In nucleotides, the CDR3 is TGTGCCAGCAGTCAAATCACCGGGGAGCTGTTTTTT. Translating gives CASSQITGELFF.